In its sample, the clone carrying this T cell receptor beta chain was seen once. Per the original data handling: Estimation of nucleated cell counts relied on the amplification of reference gene primers. This table comes from immunoSEQ multiplex PCR, and its TCRdb copy is limited to in-frame clones, with some not included. The DNA was the basis for D and trimming; V, J and clone size are from that table. The sample lists about 92,000 clones, roughly 70% occurring once. The source of the sample is a study of blood T cell repertoires in COVID-19. About the research overall: Spain, Italy and the United States supplied samples that represented acute and convalescent COVID-19. Sources were T cells, B-cell-depleted T cells, or PBMCs; the material itself was cDNA or gDNA.

This CDR3 spans 14 amino acids. Germline lookup yields CDR1 KGHSH and CDR2 LQKENI. V was trimmed by 3 bases and J by 7 bases, leaving 12 bases between them. Sequencing was carried out using peripheral blood. This chain joins TRBV18 and TRBJ1-4; the D gene is possibly TRBD1 (6 bases). The TCR sequence derives from a woman in her fifties or sixties in a cohort sampled during active or convalescent COVID-19. The CDR3 coding sequence is TGTGCCAGCTCACCTCGACAGGTCGGTGAAAAACTGTTTTTT. Its protein product is CASSPRQVGEKLFF. The variable domain in full, with the rest retrieved from reference TRBV18 and TRBJ1-4, is NAGVMQNPRHLVRRRGQEARLRCSPMKGHSHVYWYRQLPEEGLKFMVYLQKENIIDESGMPKERFSAEFPKEGPSILRIQQVVRGDSAAYFCASSPRQVGEKLFFGSGTQLSVL.